This TCR beta chain appears in the sequencing data of a study of identical twins. This clonotype was seen only a few times. Its antigen is still unknown. The study's findings and limits: Memory repertoires lacked the insertion deficit that abundant cord blood beta clonotypes showed.

A single record per CDR3 protein comes from TCRdb applying MiXCR to the 5' RACE reads. The table records around 960,000 distinct CDR3 sequences, roughly 12% of them present only once. The V gene's germline CDR1 is MNHNS and CDR2 SASEGT. The CDR3 is 16 amino acids. Trimming stripped 6 bases from V and 1 base from J, with 18 bases between. This same sample was also part of a study on yellow fever vaccine responses in identical twins.

The chain joins TRBV6-1 to TRBJ1-1, with D perhaps TRBD1 (6 bases). The sequenced sample was PBMCs. The TCR originated in a woman aged 18-35 years in good health. The CDR3 reads CASRQLAGVRNTEAFF. CDR3 nucleotides: TGTGCCAGCAGACAACTAGCAGGGGTTCGGAACACTGAAGCTTTCTTT.